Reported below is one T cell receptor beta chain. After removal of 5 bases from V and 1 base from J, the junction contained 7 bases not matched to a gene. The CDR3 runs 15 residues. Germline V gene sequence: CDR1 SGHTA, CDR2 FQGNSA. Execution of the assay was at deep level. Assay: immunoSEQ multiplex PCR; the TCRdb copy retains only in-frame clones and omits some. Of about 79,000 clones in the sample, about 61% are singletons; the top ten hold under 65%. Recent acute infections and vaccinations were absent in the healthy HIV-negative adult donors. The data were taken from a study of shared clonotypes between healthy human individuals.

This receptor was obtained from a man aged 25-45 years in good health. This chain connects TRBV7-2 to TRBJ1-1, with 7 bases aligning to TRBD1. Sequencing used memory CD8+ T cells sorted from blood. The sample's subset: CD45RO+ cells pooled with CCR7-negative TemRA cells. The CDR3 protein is CASSRRQGENTEAFF. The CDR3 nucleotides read TGTGCCAGCAGCCGCCGACAGGGTGAGAACACTGAAGCTTTCTTT.